This TCR beta chain came from a study of identical twins. TCRdb itself ran the 5' RACE reads through MiXCR, one entry per CDR3 protein. Of 400,000 to 550,000 distinct CDR3 sequences listed, approximately 22% are singletons. The sample was also reused in another study, on T cells expressing NK-cell markers.

This receptor was obtained from a woman under 30 in good health. The sample was CD4+ T cells sorted from blood.

CDR3 sequence (DNA): TGCAGTGCTGAGGGACAGGGGGCCTACGAGCAGTACTTC. This codes for CSAEGQGAYEQYF. V gene TRBV20-1 combines with J gene TRBJ2-7, with 11 bases fitting TRBD1. Germline CDR1 is DFQATT and CDR2 is SNEGSKA (reference sequence). V lost 5 bases and J lost 2; bases outside the gene matches: 2. The CDR3 has 13 amino acids.